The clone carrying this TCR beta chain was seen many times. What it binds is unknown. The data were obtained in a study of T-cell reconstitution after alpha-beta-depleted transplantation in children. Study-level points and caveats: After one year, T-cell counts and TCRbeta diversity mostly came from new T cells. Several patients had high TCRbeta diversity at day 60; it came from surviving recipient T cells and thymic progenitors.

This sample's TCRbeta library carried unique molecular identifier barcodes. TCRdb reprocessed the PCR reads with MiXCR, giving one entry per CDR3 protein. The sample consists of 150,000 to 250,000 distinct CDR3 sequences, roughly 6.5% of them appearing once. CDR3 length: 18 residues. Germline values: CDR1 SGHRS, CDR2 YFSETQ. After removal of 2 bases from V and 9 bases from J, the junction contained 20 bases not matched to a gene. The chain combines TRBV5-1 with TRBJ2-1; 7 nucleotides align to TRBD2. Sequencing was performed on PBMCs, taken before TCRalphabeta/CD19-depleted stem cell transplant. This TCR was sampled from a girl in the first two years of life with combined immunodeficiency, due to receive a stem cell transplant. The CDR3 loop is CASSLNPRDYPQTFEQFF. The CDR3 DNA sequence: TGCGCCAGCAGCTTAAATCCCCGGGACTATCCACAGACATTTGAGCAGTTCTTC.